The 2 T cell receptor beta chains below were found in one sample sequenced in a study of graft-versus-host responses after intestinal transplantation. Their cognate antigens are unknown. Generated by immunoSEQ multiplex PCR, the TCRdb table keeps only in-frame clones and is missing some. The sample has about 39,000 clones, about 95% seen once. Sequenced material: unstimulated CD8+ T cells sorted from spleen or lymph node cells, taken before transplant. These TCRs come from a human donor who was the organ donor for an intestinal transplant.

This sequence joins TRBV4-1 and TRBJ2-5; D may be TRBD1 (6 bases). The CDR3 is made up of 14 amino acids. Trimming took 0 bases from V and 6 from J, leaving 11 bases between them. Germline CDR1 is MGHRA and CDR2 is YSYEKL. The chain's CDR3 is CASSQDRGWQTQYF. The CDR3 nucleotides read TGCGCCAGCAGCCAAGACAGGGGATGGCAGACCCAGTACTTC.

The V call is TRBV6-1, the J call TRBJ2-7, with D unclear. Trimming left V 7 bases short and J 1 base short, with 8 bases between. Per germline, CDR1 MNHNS and CDR2 SASEGT. The CDR3 is 12 amino acids. The CDR3 reads CASKGSSYEQYF. The CDR3 DNA sequence: TGTGCCAGCAAGGGCAGTTCCTACGAGCAGTACTTC.